The 5 T cell receptor beta chains below come from one sample, sequenced in a study of shared T cell receptors in the human thymus. Assay: immunoSEQ multiplex PCR; the TCRdb copy retains only in-frame clones and omits some. The data contain 700,000 or so clones, 70% to 90% of them singletons. Another study also made use of these data, one on human thymus T cells.

Sequencing was carried out using thymocytes. The receptors shown here come from a girl less than two years old with a congenital heart defect.

The CDR3 loop reads CASSADRHNQPQHF. For the CDR3, the DNA is TGTGCCAGCAGCGCGGACAGACACAATCAGCCCCAGCATTTT. The rearrangement uses TRBV7-2 and TRBJ1-5; D is perhaps TRBD1 (6 bases). V gave up 5 bases and J gave up 3 bases, with 11 bases separating them. Germline CDR1 SGHTA, CDR2 FQGNSA. The CDR3 spans 14 residues.

The chain combines TRBV14 with TRBJ2-7; D might be TRBD1 (6 bases). Germline-derived CDR1 and CDR2 are SGHDN and FVKESK. Trimming took off 0 bases at V and 6 bases at J, with 12 bases between the two ends. This CDR3 spans 14 amino acids. As DNA, the CDR3 is TGTGCCAGCAGCCAAGATCAGACAGGTCGCGAGCAGTACTTC. It encodes CASSQDQTGREQYF.

V usage is TRBV4-3 and J usage is TRBJ2-4; the D is unclear. The CDR3 extends over 13 amino acids. Germline V gene lookup returns CDR1 LGHNA and CDR2 YSLEER. Trimming removed 1 base at V and 8 bases at J, with 9 bases between. As DNA, the CDR3 is TGCGCCAGCAGCCAAGGAGATGGGCACATTCAGTACTTC. Translated, it gives CASSQGDGHIQYF.

The chain combines TRBV11-2 with TRBJ1-2; 7 bases are shared with TRBD1. Germline V CDR1 and CDR2: SGHAT, FQNNGV. The CDR3 spans 17 residues. Unmatched junction bases numbered 19, after V lost 5 bases and J lost 7 bases. The CDR3 DNA reads as TGTGCCAGCAGCCGGAGGTACAGGGGTAGCATGACCCTTGGCTACACCTTC. Its translation: CASSRRYRGSMTLGYTF.

The V and J genes are TRBV23-1 and TRBJ1-6; D not certain. TRBV23-1 belongs to the ORF category, with a function that is uncertain. The V end lost 4 bases, the J end lost 0 bases, and 10 bases lay between the germline ends. The CDR3 is 16 amino acids. CDR3 bases: TGCGCCAGCAGTCCCATATTTAGCTCCTATAATTCACCCCTCCACTTT. Translation: CASSPIFSSYNSPLHF.